This T cell receptor (beta chain) was identified in a study of T cell responses to AZD1222 COVID-19 vaccine. Analysis merged second doses at about 4 or about 12 weeks. The germline V gene encodes CDR1 LGHNA and CDR2 YSLEER. The CDR3 loop spans 17 amino acids. V lost 3 bases, J lost 6 bases, and 11 bases stayed unmatched. Clones were read by immunoSEQ multiplex PCR, and TCRdb kept only the in-frame ones, dropping some. The data show around 71,000 clones, 75% to 90% seen once. The sample in question was peripheral blood, obtained 28 days after the second AZD1222 dose. J is TRBJ1-6 and V is TRBV4-3, with 7 nucleotides matching TRBD1. The sequence derives from an adult who received the AZD1222 COVID-19 vaccine. CDR3 region: CASSQRETGYFNSPLHF. CDR3 in DNA: TGCGCCAGCAGCCAGCGGGAGACAGGGTATTTTAATTCACCCCTCCACTTT.